This T cell receptor beta chain was profiled in a study of response to subunit inactivated influenza vaccine. TCRdb re-analysed the RT-PCR reads in MiXCR, keeping a single row per CDR3 protein. Of around 710,000 distinct CDR3 sequences listed, around 13% were seen once; the top ten hold around 6.5%. This clonotype has just a few counts. Trimming cost V 6 bases and J 5 bases, with 16 bases left between them. The CDR3 has 13 residues. From germline, CDR1 is DFQATT and CDR2 SNEGSKA (reference sequence). The sequence derives from a man aged 45-60 years who received an inactivated influenza vaccine. The source material was PBMCs from blood, sampled 14 to 15 days before vaccination. This chain links TRBV20-1 with TRBJ2-5; no clear D gene. CDR3 region: CSAFQVRPETQYF. Written as DNA, the CDR3 is TGCAGTGCCTTCCAAGTGAGGCCTGAGACCCAGTACTTC.